These 20 T cell receptor beta chains were sequenced from one sample in a study of read filtering for tumor transcriptome and immune sequencing. The library was built from roughly 400 ng RNA with molecular barcoded adaptors for alpha/delta and beta/gamma chains. MiXCR was run by TCRdb on the reads, yielding one entry per CDR3 protein. The sample comprises 130,000 or so distinct CDR3 sequences, about 13% of which are singletons, and roughly 7.6% rests with the top ten. Sequenced input: a population of CD138-negative cells sorted from bone marrow. The receptors stem from a donor at least 40 years old with multiple myeloma.

This clonotype turned up a few times. The chain is built from TRBV15 and TRBJ2-2, with 7 bases lining up with TRBD1. This CDR3 spans 17 amino acids. Trimming at V came to 2 bases and at J to 3 bases, leaving 9 bases not matched to a gene. Germline lookup yields CDR1 LNHNV and CDR2 YYDKDF (reference sequence). CDR3 DNA sequence: TGTGCCACCAGCAGACTCGGACAGGCAGGATACACCGGGGAGCTGTTTTTT. It encodes CATSRLGQAGYTGELFF.

This clonotype has a count of ten or more. This chain uses TRBV20-1 with TRBJ2-7; 15 nucleotides line up with TRBD2. The germline V gene encodes CDR1 DFQATT and CDR2 SNEGSKA (reference sequence). The CDR3 sequence is 15 residues long. V was pared by 1 base and J by 4 bases, with 2 bases of the junction left unmatched. The CDR3 spells CSARGTSGRDYEQYF. The CDR3 nucleotides read TGCAGTGCTAGAGGGACTAGCGGGAGGGATTACGAGCAGTACTTC.

This clonotype was observed at least ten times. DNA of the CDR3: TGCGCCAGCAGCTTGGAGACGACAGGGAGAAATGAGCAGTTCTTC. As protein: CASSLETTGRNEQFF. This chain links TRBV5-1 with TRBJ2-1; 7 bases align to TRBD1. Germline V gives CDR1 SGHRS, CDR2 YFSETQ. This CDR3 has 15 amino acids. J lost 7 bases, V lost 0 bases, and 7 bases had no gene match.

The chain carries TRBV12-3 or TRBV12-4 and TRBJ1-5; D gene ambiguous. This CDR3 has 13 amino acids. The V and J ends lost 3 bases and 2 bases respectively, with 5 bases between them. For the CDR3, the DNA is TGTGCCAGCAGTTTGAGGGGCAATCAGCCCCAGCATTTT. This gives the protein CASSLRGNQPQHF.

This clonotype was detected many times. The V and J genes are TRBV4-1 and TRBJ2-1, with D perhaps matching TRBD1 or TRBD2 (6 bases each). Germline-derived CDR1 and CDR2 are MGHRA and YSYEKL. The CDR3 extends over 15 amino acids. The V end lost 3 bases, the J end lost 9 bases, and 18 bases lay between the germline ends. The CDR3 sequence: CASSHKVEGHSEQFF. In nucleotides, the CDR3 is TGCGCCAGCAGCCATAAAGTGGAGGGACACAGTGAGCAGTTCTTC.

This clonotype was observed at least ten times. The chain carries TRBV7-2 and TRBJ1-1; 7 positions match TRBD1. V trimming: 3 bases; J trimming: 1 base; junction bases outside the gene matches: 11. The V gene's germline CDR1 is SGHTA and CDR2 FQGNSA. This CDR3 spans 17 amino acids. The DNA for the CDR3 is TGTGCCAGCAGCTTGTTTACCGGGACAGACCGGAACACTGAAGCTTTCTTT. Amino acid sequence: CASSLFTGTDRNTEAFF.

A note on this clonotype: This may stem from a read error, because a much larger clone lies one nucleotide away. Because it lacks the conserved phenylalanine or tryptophan at the end, this CDR3 is likely a read error. This sequence joins TRBV6-1 and TRBJ1-1, with D uncertain. The length of the CDR3 is 14 residues. The germline gives CDR1 MNHNS, CDR2 SASEGT. Trimming shortened V by 5 bases and J by 1 base, and 11 bases separated the two germline ends. As DNA, the CDR3 is TGTGCCAGCAGTTACTCGAACAGGAACACTGAAGCTTTCTCT. It translates to CASSYSNRNTEAFS.

This clonotype was found many times. The chain is built from TRBV27 and TRBJ1-5; 8 bases line up with TRBD1. V lost 6 bases, J lost 13 bases, and 5 bases stayed unmatched. Germline V lookup: CDR1 MNHEY, CDR2 SMNVEV (reference sequence). The CDR3 sequence is 11 residues long. In DNA form, the CDR3 reads TGTGCCAGCAGAGGACAGGGCGTTCAGCATTTT. Protein: CASRGQGVQHF.

This clonotype was detected ten times or more. The chain combines TRBV7-6 with TRBJ2-5; TRBD2 matches 9 bases. Germline loops: CDR1 SGHVS, CDR2 FNYEAQ. V lost 6 bases to trimming and J lost 4 bases; unmatched junction nucleotides: 12. The CDR3 runs 16 residues. CDR3 protein: CASRPIAGGHPETQYF. The CDR3 region has the DNA TGTGCCAGCAGACCCATCGCGGGAGGGCACCCAGAGACCCAGTACTTC. The entire variable domain, with the rest obtained from reference TRBV7-6 and TRBJ2-5, is as follows: GAGVSQSPRYKVTKRGQDVALRCDPISGHVSLYWYRQALGQGPEFLTYFNYEAQQDKSGLPNDRFSAERPEGSISTLTIQRTEQRDSAMYRCASRPIAGGHPETQYFGPGTRLLVL.

At least ten counts were recorded for this clonotype. The V and J genes are TRBV29-1 and TRBJ1-1; D is undetermined. Germline CDR1 reads SQVTM; CDR2 reads ANQGSEA. Trimming stripped 8 bases from V and 0 bases from J, with 7 bases between. The CDR3 totals 11 residues. In DNA, the CDR3 is TGCAGCTCGACCCTGAACACTGAAGCTTTCTTT. Translation gives CSSTLNTEAFF.

A note on this clonotype: A read error may be the cause here, since a much bigger clone is one base away. V usage is TRBV9 and J usage is TRBJ2-3; 8 bases are shared with TRBD2. The CDR3 spans 16 residues. V lost 7 bases, J lost 2 bases, and 12 bases stayed unmatched. CDR1 SGDLS and CDR2 YYNGEE come from the germline V gene. This CDR3 reads CASCLGSGTTTDTQYF. The CDR3 region has the DNA TGTGCCAGCTGCCTTGGTAGCGGGACAACCACAGATACGCAGTATTTT.

In this sample, this clonotype turned up many times. This chain connects TRBV29-1 to TRBJ1-1, with 7 bases matching TRBD1. Unmatched junction bases numbered 14, after V lost 7 bases and J lost 0 bases. The CDR3 has 16 residues. Germline V gene lookup returns CDR1 SQVTM and CDR2 ANQGSEA. CDR3 region: CSGTQGGAGMNTEAFF. The CDR3 DNA is TGCAGCGGAACGCAGGGGGGCGCGGGAATGAACACTGAAGCTTTCTTT. Full variable domain (remainder filled in from reference TRBV29-1 and TRBJ1-1): SAVISQKPSRDICQRGTSLTIQCQVDSQVTMMFWYRQQPGQSLTLIATANQGSEATYESGFVIDKFPISRPNLTFSTLTVSNMSPEDSSIYLCSGTQGGAGMNTEAFFGQGTRLTVV.

This clonotype was seen a handful of times. This chain uses TRBV6-5 with TRBJ2-7; weak D call: TRBD2 (6 bases). The CDR3 has 15 residues. Trimming removed 2 bases at V and 3 bases at J, with 14 bases between. Per germline, CDR1 MNHEY and CDR2 SVGAGI. CDR3 sequence (DNA): TGTGCCAGCAGTTACGAGTTGGAGGGAGACTACGAGCAGTACTTC. Amino acids: CASSYELEGDYEQYF.

The sample holds many counts of this clonotype. This chain uses TRBV29-1 with TRBJ2-7, with 7 bases that match TRBD1. Germline CDR1 and CDR2: SQVTM and ANQGSEA. V was pared by 1 base and J by 3 bases, with 3 bases of the junction left unmatched. The CDR3 has 13 residues. The CDR3 reads CSVEGTGVYEQYF. Written as DNA, the CDR3 is TGCAGCGTTGAAGGGACAGGAGTCTACGAGCAGTACTTC.

V and J are TRBV20-1 and TRBJ2-1; weak D call: TRBD2 (6 bases). The CDR3 contains 12 residues. Trimming shortened V by 7 bases and J by 13 bases, and 20 bases separated the two germline ends. Germline V lookup: CDR1 DFQATT, CDR2 SNEGSKA (reference sequence). CDR3 loop: CSVSGGSRYQFF. The CDR3 region has the DNA TGCAGTGTTAGCGGAGGAAGTCGGTACCAGTTCTTC.

This clonotype appeared many times. The chain recombines TRBV30 with TRBJ2-7; D possibly corresponds to TRBD1 (5 bases). This CDR3 spans 13 amino acids. Germline CDR1 and CDR2: GTSNPN and SVGIG (reference sequence). The V gene lost 2 bases and the J gene lost 3 bases, with 11 bases spanning the gap. The CDR3 region is CAWSLGRFYEQYF. The CDR3 DNA sequence: TGTGCCTGGAGTTTGGGGCGGTTCTACGAGCAGTACTTC. The full variable domain, completed using reference TRBV30 and TRBJ2-7, is SQTIHQWPATLVQPVGSPLSLECTVEGTSNPNLYWYRQAAGRGLQLLFYSVGIGQISSEVPQNLSASRPQDRQFILSSKKLLLSDSGFYLCAWSLGRFYEQYFGPGTRLTVT.

This clonotype has a count of ten or more. The V call is TRBV27, the J call TRBJ2-1; maybe TRBD2 (7 bases). Germline V gene lookup returns CDR1 MNHEY and CDR2 SMNVEV (reference sequence). The CDR3 has 14 amino acids. V dropped 7 bases and J dropped 7 bases, with 17 bases sitting between them. CDR3 nucleotides: TGTGCCAGCAAATCGAGGGAGGGGGTGAATGAGCAGTTCTTC. Protein product: CASKSREGVNEQFF.

Ten or more counts support this clonotype. The chain has TRBV10-3 and TRBJ2-1, with a possible D match to TRBD2 (6 bases). CDR1 ENHRY and CDR2 SYGVKD come from the germline V gene. CDR3 length equals 14 residues. V lost 7 bases to trimming and J lost 10 bases, with 20 bases between them. The CDR3 sequence is CAINGVRGGEEQFF. CDR3 coding DNA: TGTGCCATCAATGGCGTGCGGGGCGGGGAGGAGCAGTTCTTC.

This clonotype has a count of ten or more. The V call is TRBV6-5, the J call TRBJ2-1; TRBD1 agrees at 9 bases. With 7 bases clipped from V and 8 bases from J, the junction kept 9 bases outside the gene matches. Germline CDR1 is MNHEY and CDR2 is SVGAGI. CDR3 length equals 14 residues. In nucleotides, the CDR3 is TGTGCCAGCACTATCGGGACAGGGACCCATGAGCAGTTCTTC. It encodes CASTIGTGTHEQFF.

This clonotype has ten or more counts. The chain links TRBV29-1 to TRBJ2-1; no clear D. Trimming cost V 6 bases and J 4 bases, with 13 bases left between them. CDR3 size: 13 residues. CDR1 and CDR2 from the germline V gene are SQVTM and ANQGSEA. The CDR3 DNA sequence: TGCAGCGTACGCAGTTGGGATTACAATGAGCAGTTCTTC. Translated, it gives CSVRSWDYNEQFF.